This TCR beta chain was identified during a study of blood T cell repertoires in COVID-19. Study-wide background: From the United States, Italy and Spain came samples of acute and convalescent COVID-19.

In the authors' workflow: By means of reference gene primer amplification, nucleated cell counts were estimated. This table comes from immunoSEQ multiplex PCR, and its TCRdb copy is limited to in-frame clones, with some not included. The D gene and trimming were derived from the DNA, and the V and J assignments and clone size from that table. The table lists fewer than 130,000 clones, 70% to 90% of them singletons. There are 14 residues in the CDR3. V lost 3 bases and J 4 bases, leaving 13 bases between the germline ends. Germline CDR1 reads SGHAT; CDR2 reads FQNNGV. The receptor was isolated from a human donor in a cohort sampled during active COVID-19. Input material: peripheral blood. J is TRBJ2-7 and V is TRBV11-2, with D unresolved. CDR3 in amino acids: CASSLNHAVYEQYF. In nucleotides, the CDR3 is TGTGCCAGCAGCTTGAATCATGCAGTGTACGAGCAGTACTTC.